This T cell receptor (beta chain) was sequenced for a study of cytomegalovirus exposure and HLA in healthy donors. The PCR used 60 Vbeta and 13 Jbeta primers. Generated by immunoSEQ multiplex PCR, the TCRdb table keeps only in-frame clones and is missing some. This sample has roughly 120,000 clones, with around 80% found just once. V was clipped by 10 bases and J by 4 bases, with 11 bases between them. CDR3 length: 12 residues. In germline, CDR1 is MDHEN, CDR2 SYDVKM. J is TRBJ1-5 and V is TRBV28; no firm D call. Material for sequencing was PBMCs. The receptor comes from a human donor in good health. The CDR3 spells CATRGPNQPQHF. CDR3 sequence (DNA): TGTGCCACCCGAGGGCCTAATCAGCCCCAGCATTTT.